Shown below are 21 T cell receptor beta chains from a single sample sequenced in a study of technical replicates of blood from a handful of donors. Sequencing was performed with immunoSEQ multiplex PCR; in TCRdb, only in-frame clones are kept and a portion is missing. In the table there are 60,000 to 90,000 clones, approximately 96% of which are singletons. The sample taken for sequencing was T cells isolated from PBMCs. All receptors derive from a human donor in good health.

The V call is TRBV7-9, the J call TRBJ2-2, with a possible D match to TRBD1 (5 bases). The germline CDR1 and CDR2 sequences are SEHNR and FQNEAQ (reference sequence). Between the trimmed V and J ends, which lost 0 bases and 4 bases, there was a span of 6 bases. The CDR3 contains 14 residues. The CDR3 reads CASSLARVTGELFF. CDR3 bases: TGTGCCAGCAGCTTAGCCAGGGTCACCGGGGAGCTGTTTTTT.

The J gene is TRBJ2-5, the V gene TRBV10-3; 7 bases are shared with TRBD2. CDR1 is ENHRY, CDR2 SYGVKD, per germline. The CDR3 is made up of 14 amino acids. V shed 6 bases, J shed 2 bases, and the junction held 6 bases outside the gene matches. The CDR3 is CAIRATSAQETQYF. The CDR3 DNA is TGTGCCATCAGGGCCACTAGCGCGCAAGAGACCCAGTACTTC.

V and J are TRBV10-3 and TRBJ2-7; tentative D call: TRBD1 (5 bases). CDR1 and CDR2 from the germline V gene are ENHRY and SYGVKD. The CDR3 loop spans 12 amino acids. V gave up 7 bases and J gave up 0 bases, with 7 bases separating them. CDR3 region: CAIMTASYEQYF. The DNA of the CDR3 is TGTGCCATCATGACAGCCTCCTACGAGCAGTACTTC.

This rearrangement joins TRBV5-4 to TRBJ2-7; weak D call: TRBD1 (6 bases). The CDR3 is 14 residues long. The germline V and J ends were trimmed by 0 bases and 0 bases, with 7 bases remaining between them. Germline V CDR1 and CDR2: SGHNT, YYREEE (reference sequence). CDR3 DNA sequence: TGTGCCAGCAGCTTGGCCAGGGGCTCCTACGAGCAGTACTTC. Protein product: CASSLARGSYEQYF.

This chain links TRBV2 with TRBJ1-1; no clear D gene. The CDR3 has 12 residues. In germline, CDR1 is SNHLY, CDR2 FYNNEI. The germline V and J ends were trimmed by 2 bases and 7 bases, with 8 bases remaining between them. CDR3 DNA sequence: TGTGCCAGCAGTGAATGGCGGTTTGAAGCTTTCTTT. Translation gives CASSEWRFEAFF.

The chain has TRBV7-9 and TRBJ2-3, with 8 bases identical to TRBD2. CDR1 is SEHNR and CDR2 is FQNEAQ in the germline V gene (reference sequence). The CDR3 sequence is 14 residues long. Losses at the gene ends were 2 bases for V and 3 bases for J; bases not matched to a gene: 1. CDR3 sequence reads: CASSLSGGTDTQYF. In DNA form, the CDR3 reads TGTGCCAGCAGCTTAAGCGGGGGTACAGATACGCAGTATTTT.

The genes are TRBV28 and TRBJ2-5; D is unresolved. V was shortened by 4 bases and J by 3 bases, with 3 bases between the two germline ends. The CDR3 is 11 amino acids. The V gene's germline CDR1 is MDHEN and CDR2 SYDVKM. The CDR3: CASSYKETQYF. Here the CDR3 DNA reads TGTGCCAGCAGTTATAAAGAGACCCAGTACTTC.

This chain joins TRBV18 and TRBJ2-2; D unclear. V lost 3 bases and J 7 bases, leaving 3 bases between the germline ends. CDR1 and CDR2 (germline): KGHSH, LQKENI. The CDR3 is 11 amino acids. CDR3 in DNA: TGTGCCAGCTCACCCGTCGGGGAGCTGTTTTTT. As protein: CASSPVGELFF.

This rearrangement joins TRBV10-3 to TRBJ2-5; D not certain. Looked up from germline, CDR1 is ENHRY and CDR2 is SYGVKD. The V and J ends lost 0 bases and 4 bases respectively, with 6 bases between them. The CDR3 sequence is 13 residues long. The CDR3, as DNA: TGTGCCATCAGTGAGTCCACTGGAGAGACCCAGTACTTC. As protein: CAISESTGETQYF.

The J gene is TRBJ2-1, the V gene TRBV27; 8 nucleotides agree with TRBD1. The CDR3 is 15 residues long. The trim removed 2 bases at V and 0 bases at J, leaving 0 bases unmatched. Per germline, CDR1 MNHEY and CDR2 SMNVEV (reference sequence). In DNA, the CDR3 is TGTGCCAGCAGTTTACAGGGGGCCTCCTACAATGAGCAGTTCTTC. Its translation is CASSLQGASYNEQFF.

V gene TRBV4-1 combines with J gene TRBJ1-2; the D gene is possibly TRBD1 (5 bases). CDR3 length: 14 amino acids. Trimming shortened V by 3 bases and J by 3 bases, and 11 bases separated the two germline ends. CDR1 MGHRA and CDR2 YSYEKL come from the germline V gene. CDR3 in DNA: TGCGCCAGCAGCCATTTACAGGTGGACTATGGCTACACCTTC. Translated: CASSHLQVDYGYTF.

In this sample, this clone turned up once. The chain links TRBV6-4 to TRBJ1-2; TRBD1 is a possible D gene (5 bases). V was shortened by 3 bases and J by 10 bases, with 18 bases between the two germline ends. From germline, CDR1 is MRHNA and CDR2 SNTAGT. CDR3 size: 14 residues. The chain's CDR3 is CASSEVQGGPFYTF. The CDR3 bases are TGTGCCAGCAGTGAGGTCCAGGGTGGTCCCTTCTACACCTTC.

The CDR3 here is CASRANTDTQYF. DNA for the CDR3: TGTGCCAGCAGAGCGAACACAGATACGCAGTATTTT. This chain joins TRBV25-1 and TRBJ2-3; unclear D gene. Per germline, CDR1 MGHDK and CDR2 SYGVNS. The V and J ends lost 6 bases and 2 bases respectively, with 6 bases between them. The CDR3 consists of 12 residues.

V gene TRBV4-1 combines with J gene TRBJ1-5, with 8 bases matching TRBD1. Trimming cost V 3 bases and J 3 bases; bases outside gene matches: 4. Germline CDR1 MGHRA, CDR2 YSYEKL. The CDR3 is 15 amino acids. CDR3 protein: CASSQETGDNQPQHF. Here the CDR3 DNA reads TGCGCCAGCAGCCAGGAGACAGGGGACAATCAGCCCCAGCATTTT.

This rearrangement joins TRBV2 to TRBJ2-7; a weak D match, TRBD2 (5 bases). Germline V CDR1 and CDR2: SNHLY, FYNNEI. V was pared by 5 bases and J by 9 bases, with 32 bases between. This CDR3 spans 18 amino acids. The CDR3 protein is CASSSFRRSTLIEGGQYF. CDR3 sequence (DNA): TGTGCCAGCAGTTCGTTTCGGAGGTCAACCCTCATTGAGGGTGGGCAGTACTTC.

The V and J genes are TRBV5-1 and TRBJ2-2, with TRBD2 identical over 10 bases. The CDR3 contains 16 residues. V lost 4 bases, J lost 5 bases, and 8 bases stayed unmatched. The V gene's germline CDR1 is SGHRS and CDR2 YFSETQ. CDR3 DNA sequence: TGCGCCAGCAGCCCCATTTTAGCGGGAGGAACCGGGGAGCTGTTTTTT. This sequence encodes CASSPILAGGTGELFF.

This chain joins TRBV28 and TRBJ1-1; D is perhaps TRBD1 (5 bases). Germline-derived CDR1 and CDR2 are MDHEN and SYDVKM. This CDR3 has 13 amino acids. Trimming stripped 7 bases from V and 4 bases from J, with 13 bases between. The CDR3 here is CASKGPGGTEAFF. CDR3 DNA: TGTGCCAGCAAAGGCCCGGGGGGCACTGAAGCTTTCTTT.

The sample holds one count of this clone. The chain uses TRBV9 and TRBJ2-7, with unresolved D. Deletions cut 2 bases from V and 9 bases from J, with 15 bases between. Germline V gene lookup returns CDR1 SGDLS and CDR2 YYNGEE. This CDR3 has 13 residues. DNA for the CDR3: TGTGCCAGCAGCGTGAGCGCCGTCGCTGTGCAGTACTTC. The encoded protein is CASSVSAVAVQYF.

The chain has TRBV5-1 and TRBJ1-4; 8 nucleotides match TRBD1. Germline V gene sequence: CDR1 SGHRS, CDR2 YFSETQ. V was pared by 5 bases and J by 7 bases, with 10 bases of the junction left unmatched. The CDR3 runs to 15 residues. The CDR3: CASSFTGGRSEKLFF. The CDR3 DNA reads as TGCGCCAGCAGTTTCACAGGGGGTCGGAGTGAAAAACTGTTTTTT.

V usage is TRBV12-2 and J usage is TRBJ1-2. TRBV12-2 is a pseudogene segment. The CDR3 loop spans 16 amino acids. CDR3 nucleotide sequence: TGTGCAAGTCGCTTAGTTCAGGGAGGTGACAACTATGGCTACACCTTC. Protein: CASRLVQGGDNYGYTF.

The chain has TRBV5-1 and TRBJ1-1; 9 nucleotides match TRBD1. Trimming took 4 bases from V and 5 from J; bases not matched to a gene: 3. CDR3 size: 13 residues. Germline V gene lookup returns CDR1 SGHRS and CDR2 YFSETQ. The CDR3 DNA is TGCGCCAGCAGCCCACAGGGGGCAACTGAAGCTTTCTTT. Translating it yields CASSPQGATEAFF.